One and the same sample provided the 9 T cell receptor beta chains below, sequenced in a study of cytomegalovirus exposure and HLA in healthy donors. PCR was performed using 60 Vbeta and 13 Jbeta primers. TCRdb's table, derived via immunoSEQ multiplex PCR, lists solely in-frame clones and lacks some. The sample includes fewer than 300,000 clones, approximately 80% of them seen just once. Material: PBMCs. These receptors all come from a girl aged 2-10 years in good health and CMV-seronegative.

This clone was observed a single time. V usage is TRBV5-6 and J usage is TRBJ1-2; 10 bases are a match to TRBD1. The CDR3 has 16 residues. The junction had 11 bases not matched to a gene; V was cut back by 3 bases and J by 6 bases. Looked up from germline, CDR1 is SGHDT and CDR2 is YYEEEE. The CDR3 bases are TGTGCCAGCAGCTCCTGGGGGACAGGGGAGGTCCATGGCTACACCTTC. It encodes CASSSWGTGEVHGYTF.

The chain links TRBV28 to TRBJ1-2; TRBD1 might be the D (6 bases). Trimming stripped 2 bases from V and 1 base from J, with 8 bases between. Per germline, CDR1 MDHEN and CDR2 SYDVKM. The CDR3 has 14 amino acids. The DNA for the CDR3 is TGTGCCAGCAGTTTAGGGGGCGATAACTATGGCTACACCTTC. It translates to CASSLGGDNYGYTF.

The CDR3 DNA sequence: TGTGCCAGCACCAAAAACCCAACTGCTAACTATGGCTACACCTTC. It specifies CASTKNPTANYGYTF. This chain links TRBV9 with TRBJ1-2; D is unresolved. CDR1 is SGDLS and CDR2 is YYNGEE in the germline V gene. The CDR3 is made up of 15 amino acids. The V end lost 6 bases, the J end lost 0 bases, and 15 bases lay between the germline ends.

The chain couples TRBV28 to TRBJ2-7; 7 positions agree with TRBD1. Germline CDR1 reads MDHEN; CDR2 reads SYDVKM. This CDR3 has 13 residues. V was pared by 10 bases and J by 6 bases, with 12 bases of the junction left unmatched. The CDR3 protein is CATLDHNRGEQYF. CDR3 nucleotide sequence: TGTGCCACCTTGGACCACAACAGGGGCGAGCAGTACTTC.

This chain connects TRBV27 to TRBJ2-7; D possibly corresponds to TRBD1 (5 bases). V dropped 2 bases and J dropped 5 bases, with 13 bases sitting between them. The length of the CDR3 is 14 residues. Germline values: CDR1 MNHEY, CDR2 SMNVEV (reference sequence). The CDR3 DNA follows: TGTGCCAGCAGTTTAGTCTGGGGCAGGGACGAGCAGTACTTC. This sequence encodes CASSLVWGRDEQYF.

The chain recombines TRBV4-2 with TRBJ1-1, with D possibly matching TRBD1 (5 bases). Germline V gene lookup returns CDR1 LGHNA and CDR2 YNFKEQ. The CDR3 covers 16 residues. V was clipped by 3 bases and J by 0 bases, with 14 bases between them. CDR3 nucleotide sequence: TGTGCCAGCAGCCAGGATACAGGTTTAATGAACACTGAAGCTTTCTTT. This sequence encodes CASSQDTGLMNTEAFF.

The chain is built from TRBV6-5 and TRBJ1-1; TRBD1 is a possible D gene (6 bases). Looked up from germline, CDR1 is MNHEY and CDR2 is SVGAGI. V was trimmed by 4 bases and J by 2 bases, leaving 11 bases between them. The CDR3 contains 14 residues. CDR3 in DNA: TGTGCCAGCAGTTCTCTGGGACATAACACTGAAGCTTTCTTT. Translating gives CASSSLGHNTEAFF.

The chain has TRBV7-9 and TRBJ2-7; D gene ambiguous. V lost 2 bases to trimming and J lost 3 bases, with 5 bases between them. Germline V gene lookup returns CDR1 SEHNR and CDR2 FQNEAQ (reference sequence). CDR3 length: 12 residues. The CDR3 reads CASSLSHYEQYF. CDR3 DNA: TGTGCCAGCAGCTTATCCCACTACGAGCAGTACTTC.

The chain uses TRBV30 and TRBJ2-7; a possible D gene is TRBD2 (5 bases). Between the trimmed V and J ends, which lost 0 bases and 6 bases, there was a span of 12 bases. The V gene's germline CDR1 is GTSNPN and CDR2 SVGIG (reference sequence). This CDR3 is 13 amino acids long. The DNA of the CDR3 is TGTGCCTGGAGTGTAGGACTTGGAGGCGAGCAGTACTTC. It is translated as CAWSVGLGGEQYF.